This T cell receptor (beta chain) was profiled in a study of OX40 agonist ivuxolimab in advanced cancers. About the research overall: Patients achieving partial responses numbered three: one hepatocellular carcinoma case and two cutaneous melanoma cases.

CDR3 length equals 15 residues. CDR1 and CDR2 from the germline V gene are SNHLY and FYNNEI. V lost 6 bases and J 4 bases, leaving 16 bases between the germline ends. The assay was immunoSEQ multiplex PCR, and TCRdb's table has in-frame clones only and misses some. The sample consists of about 43,000 clones, 90% to 95% of them appearing once. The material was CD4+ or CD8+ T cells sorted from blood, obtained in a trial of the OX40 agonist ivuxolimab. The sequence derives from an adult with an advanced solid tumor such as melanoma, head and neck, liver or kidney cancer. The V call is TRBV2, the J call TRBJ2-1, with D perhaps TRBD2 (6 bases). DNA for the CDR3: TGTGCCAGCAGCGTATCCGGGACTTTTTACAATGAGCAGTTCTTC. This translates into CASSVSGTFYNEQFF. The variable domain in full, with the rest retrieved from reference TRBV2 and TRBJ2-1, is EPEVTQTPSHQVTQMGQEVILRCVPISNHLYFYWYRQILGQKVEFLVSFYNNEISEKSEIFDDQFSVERPDGSNFTLKIRSTKLEDSAMYFCASSVSGTFYNEQFFGPGTRLTVL.